The text below deals with one T cell receptor beta chain. Ahead of thyroid surgery, no patient had received treatment of any kind. Looked up from germline, CDR1 is SGHNT and CDR2 is YENEEA. V lost 7 bases to trimming and J lost 11 bases, with 26 bases between them. This CDR3 comprises 15 residues. From the PCR reads, TCRdb re-called clones with MiXCR. The table has 16,000 or so clones, 20% to 25% seen once. The entry originates in a study of metastatic and nonmetastatic thyroid tumors. The sequencing sample was made of tumor tissue. The genes are TRBV11-3 and TRBJ1-2; D might be TRBD1 (6 bases). This TCR derives from a male donor with papillary thyroid cancer or a benign thyroid nodule (not recorded which). Some clones in this sample may be carry-over from other donors' samples. CDR3 in DNA: TGTGCCAGCACCAACGGGTCAGGGATCCTTAGGGGGTACACCTTC. Translating it yields CASTNGSGILRGYTF.